This is a list of T cell receptor beta chains from one sample in a study of technical replicates of blood from a handful of donors. Sequencing was performed with immunoSEQ multiplex PCR; in TCRdb, only in-frame clones are kept and a portion is missing. The data contain 95,000 to 100,000 clones, more than 90% of them singletons. Input material: T cells isolated from PBMCs. The receptors shown here come from a human donor in good health. Each CDR3 is given with its conserved first and last residue. The D gene is left open where the match is weak. Clone size is not always given. Where it is, it says once, few, many or a class for expanded clones.

>15|once|TRBJ2-7|.|TRBV27
CASSLSPGPWTWQYF
TGTGCCAGCAGTTTATCCCCCGGACCTTGGACTTGGCAGTACTTC
>16|.|TRBJ1-2|.|TRBV28
CASSPPLMGADRGYTF
TGTGCCAGCAGTCCTCCACTCATGGGGGCAGATCGTGGCTACACCTTC
>15|.|TRBJ2-7|.|TRBV27
CASSFLDSNSYEQYF
TGTGCCAGCAGTTTCCTTGACAGTAACTCCTACGAGCAGTACTTC
>16|.|TRBJ2-7|.|TRBV30
CAWSGSKLSGSYEQYF
TGTGCCTGGAGTGGAAGCAAGTTGTCAGGTTCGTACGAGCAGTACTTC
>20|.|TRBJ2-5|TRBD1|TRBV5-1
CASSLTPSAPGTGGLETQYF
TGCGCCAGCAGCTTAACTCCGAGCGCTCCCGGGACAGGGGGACTAGAGACCCAGTACTTC
>13|.|TRBJ2-7|TRBD1|TRBV6-4
CASSAYRGGEQYF
TGTGCCAGCAGTGCATACAGGGGTGGCGAGCAGTACTTC
>14|.|TRBJ1-5|.|TRBV6-6
CASTVTSTAAPQHF
TGTGCCAGCACAGTTACAAGTACGGCGGCGCCCCAGCATTTT
>13|.|TRBJ1-2|TRBD1|TRBV6-1
CASISTGTYGYTF
TGTGCCAGCATATCGACAGGGACCTATGGCTACACCTTC
>12|.|TRBJ2-7|.|TRBV29-1
CSVGTVTYEQYF
TGCAGCGTTGGGACAGTGACCTACGAGCAGTACTTC
>17|.|TRBJ1-4|.|TRBV4-1
CASSQGPLVGGNEKLFF
TGCGCCAGCAGCCAAGGTCCTTTGGTAGGAGGCAATGAAAAACTGTTTTTT
>13|.|TRBJ2-7|.|TRBV11-3
CASSSSRVGEQYF
TGTGCCAGCAGCTCGTCCAGGGTGGGCGAGCAGTACTTC
>14|.|TRBJ1-4|TRBD1|TRBV14
CASSPMTGTGKLFF
TGTGCCAGCAGCCCGATGACAGGGACAGGAAAACTGTTTTTT
>14|.|TRBJ2-7|TRBD2|TRBV5-4
CASSLSSGPYEQYF
TGTGCCAGCAGCTTGTCTAGCGGGCCCTACGAGCAGTACTTC
>13|.|TRBJ2-7|.|TRBV19
CASSIDRVDEQYF
TGTGCCAGTAGTATAGACAGGGTGGACGAGCAGTACTTC
>11|.|TRBJ2-7|.|TRBV29-1
CSGKEGYEQYF
TGCAGCGGAAAGGAGGGGTACGAGCAGTACTTC
>13|.|TRBJ1-2|.|TRBV6-5
CASSYTYNYGYTF
TGTGCCAGCAGTTATACATACAACTATGGCTACACCTTC
>13|.|TRBJ2-5|.|TRBV18
CASSPRQQETQYF
TGTGCCAGCTCACCCAGGCAGCAAGAGACCCAGTACTTC